The 21 T cell receptor beta chains given below trace back to one sample, sequenced in a study of blood T cell repertoires in COVID-19. Produced via immunoSEQ multiplex PCR; TCRdb's table is partial and in-frame only. Here the sample spans 440,000 or so clones, 75% to 90% being singletons. The sample comprised peripheral blood. Every receptor here comes from a woman aged 35 to 49 with COVID-19, enrolled during active disease.

The chain employs TRBV18 and TRBJ1-3; D ambiguous. Per the germline V gene, CDR1 is KGHSH and CDR2 is LQKENI. V gave up 3 bases and J gave up 3 bases, with 6 bases separating them. The CDR3 loop spans 13 amino acids. The CDR3 DNA is TGTGCCAGCTCACCTCAGAATGGAAACACCATATATTTT. It translates to CASSPQNGNTIYF. The complete variable domain, with remaining parts taken from reference TRBV18 and TRBJ1-3, reads NAGVMQNPRHLVRRRGQEARLRCSPMKGHSHVYWYRQLPEEGLKFMVYLQKENIIDESGMPKERFSAEFPKEGPSILRIQQVVRGDSAAYFCASSPQNGNTIYFGEGSWLTVV.

This chain joins TRBV5-4 and TRBJ1-4, with a tentative D call TRBD1 (5 bases). Germline loops: CDR1 SGHNT, CDR2 YYREEE (reference sequence). CDR3 length: 13 amino acids. Trimming stripped 4 bases from V and 10 bases from J, with 14 bases between. The CDR3 is CASSPPEGRKLFF. The CDR3 DNA sequence: TGTGCCAGCAGCCCCCCGGAGGGGCGAAAACTGTTTTTT.

The chain is built from TRBV20-1 and TRBJ1-1; D gene unclear. Germline V gene lookup returns CDR1 DFQATT and CDR2 SNEGSKA (reference sequence). CDR3 length equals 10 residues. V dropped 8 bases and J dropped 2 bases, with 6 bases sitting between them. CDR3 protein: CSCGNTEAFF. CDR3 coding DNA: TGCAGTTGCGGCAACACTGAAGCTTTCTTT.

V usage is TRBV7-2 and J usage is TRBJ2-7; 7 bases are a match to TRBD1. The CDR3 is 16 residues long. Losses at the gene ends were 5 bases for V and 2 bases for J; bases not matched to a gene: 12. CDR1 and CDR2 from the germline V gene are SGHTA and FQGNSA. CDR3 in DNA: TGTGCCAGCAGCCATACTCTCTGGGACAGACCCTACGAGCAGTACTTC. This codes for CASSHTLWDRPYEQYF.

This clone was observed a handful of times. The chain employs TRBV3-1 (or the pseudogene TRBV3-2) and TRBJ2-7, with a weak D call TRBD1 (6 bases). The V end lost 0 bases, the J end lost 6 bases, and 9 bases lay between the germline ends. The germline V gene has CDR1 LGHDT and CDR2 YNNKEL (reference sequence). The CDR3 loop spans 13 amino acids. Written as DNA, the CDR3 is TGTGCCAGCAGCCAAGAATGGGGGCGCGAGCAGTACTTC. Encoded protein: CASSQEWGREQYF.

The rearrangement uses TRBV28 and TRBJ2-7; tentatively, D is TRBD1 (6 bases). CDR1 and CDR2 (germline): MDHEN, SYDVKM. This CDR3 contains 12 residues. Trimming pared 7 bases from V and 7 bases from J, leaving 14 bases between. The CDR3 reads CASTDQGPEQYF. Here the CDR3 DNA reads TGTGCCAGCACCGACCAGGGGCCGGAGCAGTACTTC.

V and J are TRBV10-3 and TRBJ1-2; the D is unclear. The CDR3 totals 14 residues. The V and J ends lost 3 bases and 2 bases respectively, with 10 bases between them. The germline V gene has CDR1 ENHRY and CDR2 SYGVKD. The CDR3 loop is CAISDPTENYGYTF. The CDR3 nucleotides are TGTGCCATCAGTGACCCCACAGAGAACTATGGCTACACCTTC.

V gene TRBV30 combines with J gene TRBJ2-2; no clear D. Deletions cut 3 bases from V and 6 bases from J, with 14 bases between. The length of the CDR3 is 14 residues. Germline V gene sequence: CDR1 GTSNPN, CDR2 SVGIG (reference sequence). In DNA form, the CDR3 reads TGTGCCTGGAGCGGTTTCCTCAGCGCCGGGGAGCTGTTTTTT. It codes for CAWSGFLSAGELFF.

The V and J genes are TRBV24-1 and TRBJ1-5, with TRBD1 matching 8 bases. The J segment lost 5 bases and the V segment lost 4 bases, leaving 9 bases of the junction unmatched. The CDR3 runs 16 residues. Germline CDR1 KGHDR, CDR2 SFDVKD. The CDR3 nucleotides are TGTGCCACCAGTGACCATGGACAGGGAAGAGATCAGCCCCAGCATTTT. It yields the protein CATSDHGQGRDQPQHF.

The chain has TRBV6-6 and TRBJ1-5, with TRBD1 matching over 7 bases. The CDR3 totals 15 residues. Germline assignment: CDR1 MNHNY and CDR2 SVGAGI (reference sequence). Trimming took 1 base from V and 4 from J; bases not matched to a gene: 4. The CDR3 DNA sequence: TGTGCCAGCAGTTACTGGGACAGCCAGAATCAGCCCCAGCATTTT. Translation gives CASSYWDSQNQPQHF.

There are many counts of this clone. The V call is TRBV5-8, the J call TRBJ2-1, with D perhaps matching TRBD1 (5 bases). There are 15 residues in the CDR3. The germline V gene has CDR1 SGHTS and CDR2 YDEGEE. V dropped 4 bases and J dropped 7 bases, with 18 bases sitting between them. This chain's CDR3 is CASSRRGYRKNEQFF. CDR3 bases: TGTGCCAGCAGCCGTAGGGGCTATCGGAAGAATGAGCAGTTCTTC.

This clone came up a few times. V and J are TRBV6-5 and TRBJ2-7, with a possible D match to TRBD1 (6 bases). The CDR3 spans 15 residues. Trimming removed 5 bases at V and 0 bases at J, with 14 bases between. Germline-derived CDR1 and CDR2 are MNHEY and SVGAGI. CDR3 in DNA: TGTGCCAGCAGTCCAAACCAGGACAGCTCCTACGAGCAGTACTTC. It specifies CASSPNQDSSYEQYF.

The rearrangement uses TRBV5-1 and TRBJ2-1, with TRBD2 as a possible D gene (6 bases). Looked up from germline, CDR1 is SGHRS and CDR2 is YFSETQ. Trimming stripped 3 bases from V and 8 bases from J, with 12 bases between. This CDR3 has 13 residues. In DNA form, the CDR3 reads TGCGCCAGCAGCTGGGCCCGGGGGTATGAGCAGTTCTTC. Its protein is CASSWARGYEQFF. Combining the CDR3 with reference TRBV5-1 and TRBJ2-1 gives the whole variable domain KAGVTQTPRYLIKTRGQQVTLSCSPISGHRSVSWYQQTPGQGLQFLFEYFSETQRNKGNFPGRFSGRQFSNSRSEMNVSTLELGDSALYLCASSWARGYEQFFGPGTRLTVL.

The V and J genes are TRBV7-2 and TRBJ2-2; D possibly corresponds to TRBD1 (5 bases). This CDR3 comprises 14 residues. The V end lost 5 bases, the J end lost 4 bases, and 11 bases lay between the germline ends. In germline, CDR1 is SGHTA, CDR2 FQGNSA. The CDR3 sequence: CASSETGFTGELFF. CDR3 sequence (DNA): TGTGCCAGCAGCGAAACAGGTTTCACCGGGGAGCTGTTTTTT.

The genes are TRBV6-6 and TRBJ2-1, with 13 bases matching TRBD2. V was clipped by 6 bases and J by 7 bases; unmatched bases: 6. The CDR3 is 15 amino acids. The germline CDR1 and CDR2 sequences are MNHNY and SVGAGI (reference sequence). CDR3 in DNA: TGTGCCAGCAGGCGACTAGCGGGGGGATATAATGAGCAGTTCTTC. Protein sequence: CASRRLAGGYNEQFF.

In its sample, this clone was seen once. The gene calls are TRBV27 and TRBJ1-1, with 7 positions matching TRBD1. The ends lost 6 bases at V and 4 bases at J; junction bases unmatched: 5. This CDR3 is built from 13 residues. Germline V gives CDR1 MNHEY, CDR2 SMNVEV (reference sequence). The CDR3 region is CASRTTGPTEAFF. DNA for the CDR3: TGTGCCAGCAGGACGACAGGGCCCACTGAAGCTTTCTTT.

The chain couples TRBV27 to TRBJ2-1; D is uncertain. There are 13 residues in the CDR3. Trimming removed 3 bases from V and 4 bases from J, with 7 bases in between. Germline V gives CDR1 MNHEY, CDR2 SMNVEV (reference sequence). CDR3 sequence (DNA): TGTGCCAGCAGTTTCGTACAGTACAATGAGCAGTTCTTC. This gives the protein CASSFVQYNEQFF.

The chain has TRBV27 and TRBJ1-6; D unclear. The CDR3 is made up of 16 amino acids. Germline CDR1 and CDR2: MNHEY and SMNVEV (reference sequence). The germline V and J ends were trimmed by 2 bases and 3 bases, with 11 bases remaining between them. The DNA of the CDR3 is TGTGCCAGCAGTTTAAGAGGTGACCTCTATAATTCACCCCTCCACTTT. Encoded protein: CASSLRGDLYNSPLHF.

The genes are TRBV5-6 and TRBJ1-2; 7 bases match TRBD1. Germline assignment: CDR1 SGHDT and CDR2 YYEEEE. With 1 base clipped from V and 0 bases from J, the junction kept 3 bases outside the gene matches. The CDR3 has 15 residues. DNA of the CDR3: TGTGCCAGCAGCTTGTCCGGGACAGCTAACTATGGCTACACCTTC. It is translated as CASSLSGTANYGYTF.

This clone was seen only once. The genes are TRBV27 and TRBJ1-3; 10 bases fit TRBD1. Germline-derived CDR1 and CDR2 are MNHEY and SMNVEV (reference sequence). The CDR3 has 17 residues. Trimming took 6 bases from V and 0 from J; bases not matched to a gene: 8. As DNA, the CDR3 is TGTGCCAGCAGGCTGACAGGGGGCCATAGCTCTGGAAACACCATATATTTT. Translated, it gives CASRLTGGHSSGNTIYF.

This chain connects TRBV18 to TRBJ1-2; 8 nucleotides align to TRBD1. Losses at the gene ends were 3 bases for V and 3 bases for J; bases not matched to a gene: 9. CDR1 and CDR2 from the germline V gene are KGHSH and LQKENI. The CDR3 runs 16 residues. The CDR3 nucleotides are TGTGCCAGCTCACCTCAGAGGGGACAGGACCACTATGGCTACACCTTC. Translating gives CASSPQRGQDHYGYTF.